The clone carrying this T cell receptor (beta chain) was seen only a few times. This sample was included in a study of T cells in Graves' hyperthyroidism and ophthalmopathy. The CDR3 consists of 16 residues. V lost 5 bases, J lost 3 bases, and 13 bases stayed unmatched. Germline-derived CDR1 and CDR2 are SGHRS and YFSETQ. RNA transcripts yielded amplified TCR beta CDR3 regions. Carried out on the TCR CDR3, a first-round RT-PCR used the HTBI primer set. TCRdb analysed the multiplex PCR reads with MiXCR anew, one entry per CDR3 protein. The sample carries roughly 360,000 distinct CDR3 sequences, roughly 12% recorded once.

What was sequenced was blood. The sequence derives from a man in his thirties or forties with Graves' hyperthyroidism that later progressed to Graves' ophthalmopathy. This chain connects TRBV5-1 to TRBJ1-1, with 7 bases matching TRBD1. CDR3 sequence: CASSWETQGGYTEAFF. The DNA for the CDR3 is TGCGCCAGCAGTTGGGAAACGCAGGGGGGGTACACTGAAGCTTTCTTT.